What follows are 17 T cell receptor beta chains derived from one specimen sequenced in a study of blood T cell repertoires in COVID-19. Profiling relied on immunoSEQ multiplex PCR, and the TCRdb table lists in-frame clones only, not all of them. The sample includes about 120,000 clones, approximately 71% seen only once; the top ten take 2% to 2.5%. Input material: peripheral blood. The receptor set was obtained from a woman in her sixties or seventies with acute or convalescent COVID-19.

The J gene is TRBJ1-3, the V gene TRBV11-3; D ambiguous. Trimming removed 5 bases from V and 4 bases from J, with 9 bases in between. In germline, CDR1 is SGHNT, CDR2 YENEEA. The CDR3 extends over 13 amino acids. The CDR3 sequence is CASSRQQGNTIYF. CDR3 in DNA: TGTGCCAGCAGCAGGCAACAGGGAAACACCATATATTTT.

V is TRBV19 and J is TRBJ1-5; TRBD1 might be the D (6 bases). CDR1 is LNHDA and CDR2 is SQIVND in the germline V gene (reference sequence). The CDR3 is made up of 12 amino acids. The chain's CDR3 is CATDSNNQPQHF. CDR3 bases: TGTGCGACGGACAGTAACAATCAGCCCCAGCATTTT.

In its sample, this clone was seen a few times. V usage is TRBV13 and J usage is TRBJ2-3, with 7 nucleotides matching TRBD2. Losses at the gene ends were 0 bases for V and 14 bases for J; bases not matched to a gene: 11. CDR3 length equals 14 residues. CDR1 is PRHDT and CDR2 is FYEKMQ in the germline V gene (reference sequence). The CDR3 nucleotides read TGTGCCAGCAGCTTAGGTGTCAACAGCGGGAATGTGTATTTT. This gives the protein CASSLGVNSGNVYF.

The chain couples TRBV14 to TRBJ1-3; 8 nucleotides line up with TRBD1. There are 16 residues in the CDR3. After removal of 7 bases from V and 0 bases from J, the junction contained 8 bases not matched to a gene. The V gene's germline CDR1 is SGHDN and CDR2 FVKESK. The CDR3 nucleotides read TGTGCCAGCATGGGGGCAGGGGGCATCTCTGGAAACACCATATATTTT. It is translated as CASMGAGGISGNTIYF.

The V call is TRBV10-2, the J call TRBJ1-4; 7 positions match TRBD1. Germline loops: CDR1 WSHSY, CDR2 SAAADI. V dropped 4 bases and J dropped 1; count of bases not matched to a gene: 15. CDR3 length: 19 amino acids. The CDR3 loop is CASSGTWTGTVGTNEKLFF. CDR3 DNA: TGCGCCAGCAGTGGTACTTGGACAGGCACGGTTGGAACTAATGAAAAACTGTTTTTT.

CDR3 nucleotide sequence: TGTGCCAGCTCACCCCAGGACAGGAGCGGCTATGGCTACACCTTC. It is translated as CASSPQDRSGYGYTF. The chain links TRBV18 to TRBJ1-2; 7 bases align to TRBD1. In germline, CDR1 is KGHSH, CDR2 LQKENI. The CDR3 totals 15 residues. V dropped 3 bases and J dropped 4; count of bases not matched to a gene: 8.

This chain links TRBV6-5 with TRBJ1-2, with 9 bases aligning to TRBD1. J lost 6 bases, V lost 5 bases, and 7 bases had no gene match. From germline, CDR1 is MNHEY and CDR2 SVGAGI. The CDR3 spans 14 residues. CDR3 region: CASSTGTGMNGYTF. CDR3 nucleotides: TGTGCCAGCAGTACTGGGACAGGGATGAATGGCTACACCTTC.

V usage is TRBV6-5 and J usage is TRBJ2-3; the D gene is possibly TRBD2 (6 bases). CDR1 is MNHEY and CDR2 is SVGAGI in the germline V gene. The CDR3 loop spans 16 amino acids. V lost 0 bases, J lost 1 base, and 11 bases lay in between. The CDR3 sequence: CASSYSTGVGTDTQYF. As DNA, the CDR3 is TGTGCCAGCAGTTACTCGACGGGGGTGGGCACAGATACGCAGTATTTT.

V usage is TRBV27 and J usage is TRBJ1-5; 7 bases are shared with TRBD1. In germline, CDR1 is MNHEY, CDR2 SMNVEV (reference sequence). The CDR3 consists of 14 residues. V dropped 9 bases and J dropped 2; count of bases not matched to a gene: 7. The DNA of the CDR3 is TGTGCCAGTAGCACAGGGGTTGGCAATCAGCCCCAGCATTTT. It yields the protein CASSTGVGNQPQHF.

The rearrangement links TRBV6-5 to TRBJ1-5; D possibly corresponds to TRBD1 (6 bases). With 5 bases removed from V and 4 bases from J, the gap between germline ends came to 15 bases. This CDR3 spans 15 amino acids. Germline V gives CDR1 MNHEY, CDR2 SVGAGI. The CDR3 protein is CASSPWGHSNQPQHF. CDR3 DNA: TGTGCCAGCAGTCCGTGGGGGCATAGTAATCAGCCCCAGCATTTT.

This chain uses TRBV28 with TRBJ1-2; no reliable D call. V lost 6 bases to trimming and J lost 7 bases, with 15 bases between them. The CDR3 contains 13 residues. Germline V gene lookup returns CDR1 MDHEN and CDR2 SYDVKM. DNA for the CDR3: TGTGCCAGCAGCAGACCGTCCGTAGCTGGCTACACCTTC. Translation gives CASSRPSVAGYTF.

V and J are TRBV5-1 and TRBJ1-5, with D perhaps matching TRBD1 (5 bases). V was cut by 0 bases and J by 2 bases, with 9 bases left in between. Germline V gene data show CDR1 as SGHRS and CDR2 as YFSETQ. This CDR3 spans 15 amino acids. The CDR3 coding sequence is TGCGCCAGCAGCTTGGAAGGGGTCCGCAATCAGCCCCAGCATTTT. Residues: CASSLEGVRNQPQHF.

The rearrangement joins TRBV6-5 to TRBJ1-6; no clear D. The CDR3 contains 15 residues. Germline V gene lookup returns CDR1 MNHEY and CDR2 SVGAGI. The V gene lost 7 bases and the J gene lost 1 base, with 11 bases spanning the gap. CDR3 DNA sequence: TGTGCCAGCACCATGGAGGGATCCTATAATTCACCCCTCCACTTT. It translates to CASTMEGSYNSPLHF.

This clone was seen once. The chain carries TRBV2 and TRBJ1-6; no firm D call. This CDR3 spans 16 amino acids. The germline gives CDR1 SNHLY, CDR2 FYNNEI. Trimming removed 7 bases from V and 10 bases from J, with 23 bases in between. CDR3 coding DNA: TGTGCCAGCACCATGGAGGGAGGCATTGGTTACTCACCCCTCCACTTT. Its translation is CASTMEGGIGYSPLHF.

This clone was detected once. The chain has TRBV7-8 and TRBJ2-4; 7 bases are shared with TRBD1. The germline V gene has CDR1 SGHVS and CDR2 FQNEAQ. The CDR3 runs to 11 residues. V gave up 5 bases and J gave up 14 bases; unmatched junction bases: 6. CDR3 protein: CASSPDRAKYF. The CDR3 DNA is TGTGCCAGCAGCCCAGACAGGGCGAAGTACTTC.

The rearrangement uses TRBV24-1 and TRBJ2-7, with 8 bases matching TRBD1. CDR3 length: 13 residues. The ends lost 6 bases at V and 1 base at J; junction bases unmatched: 1. The germline V gene has CDR1 KGHDR and CDR2 SFDVKD. CDR3: CATSRQGSYEQYF. CDR3 nucleotides: TGTGCCACCAGTCGACAGGGGTCCTACGAGCAGTACTTC.

The CDR3 DNA is TGTGCCAGCAGCTTAGAGCAGCGGGAGGTCTCCTACGAGCAGTACTTC. As protein: CASSLEQREVSYEQYF. The genes are TRBV11-2 and TRBJ2-7; 9 bases are shared with TRBD2. Germline CDR1 is SGHAT and CDR2 is FQNNGV. V lost 0 bases and J lost 0; bases outside the gene matches: 3. This CDR3 has 16 residues.